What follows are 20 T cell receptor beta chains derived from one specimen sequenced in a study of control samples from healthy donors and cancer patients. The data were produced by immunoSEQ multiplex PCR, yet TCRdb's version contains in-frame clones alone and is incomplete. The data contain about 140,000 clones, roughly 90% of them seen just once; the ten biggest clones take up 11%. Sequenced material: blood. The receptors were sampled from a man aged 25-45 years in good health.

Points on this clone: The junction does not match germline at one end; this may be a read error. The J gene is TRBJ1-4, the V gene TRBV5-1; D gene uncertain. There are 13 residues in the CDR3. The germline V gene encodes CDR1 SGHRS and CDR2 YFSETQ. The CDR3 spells CASRLGFNEKLFF. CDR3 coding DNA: TGCGCCAGCCGCTTGGGATTTAATGAAAAACTGTTTTTT.

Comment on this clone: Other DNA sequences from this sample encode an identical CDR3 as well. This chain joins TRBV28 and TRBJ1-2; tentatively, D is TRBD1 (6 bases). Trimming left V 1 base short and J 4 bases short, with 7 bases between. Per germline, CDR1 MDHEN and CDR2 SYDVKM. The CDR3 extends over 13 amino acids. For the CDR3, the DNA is TGTGCCAGCAGTTTATCAGGGGTCTATGGCTACACCTTC. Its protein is CASSLSGVYGYTF.

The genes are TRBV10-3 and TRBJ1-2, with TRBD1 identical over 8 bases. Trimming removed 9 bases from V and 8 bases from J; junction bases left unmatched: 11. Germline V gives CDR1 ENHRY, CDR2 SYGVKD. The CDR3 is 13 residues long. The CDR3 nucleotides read TGTGCCATAGGGACAGGAACTCGCTACGGCTACACCTTC. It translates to CAIGTGTRYGYTF.

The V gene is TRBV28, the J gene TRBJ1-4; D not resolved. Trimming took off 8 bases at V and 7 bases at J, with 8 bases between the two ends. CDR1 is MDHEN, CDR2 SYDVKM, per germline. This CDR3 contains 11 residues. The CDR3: CASELREKLFF. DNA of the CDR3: TGTGCCAGCGAGCTTCGTGAAAAACTGTTTTTT.

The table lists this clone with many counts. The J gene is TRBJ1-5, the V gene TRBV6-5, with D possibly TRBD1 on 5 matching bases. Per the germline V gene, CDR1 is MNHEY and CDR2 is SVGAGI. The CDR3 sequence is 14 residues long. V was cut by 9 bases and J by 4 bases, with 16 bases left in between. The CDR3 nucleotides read TGTGCCAGTCTTCCTGGGGGATCTAATCAGCCCCAGCATTTT. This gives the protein CASLPGGSNQPQHF.

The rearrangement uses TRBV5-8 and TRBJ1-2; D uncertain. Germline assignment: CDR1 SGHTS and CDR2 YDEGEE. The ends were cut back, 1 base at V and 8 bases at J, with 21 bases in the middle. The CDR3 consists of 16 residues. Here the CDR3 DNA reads TGTGCCAGCAGCTTGCAGGCCACAGCCTACCTTGGCGGCTACACCTTC. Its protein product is CASSLQATAYLGGYTF.

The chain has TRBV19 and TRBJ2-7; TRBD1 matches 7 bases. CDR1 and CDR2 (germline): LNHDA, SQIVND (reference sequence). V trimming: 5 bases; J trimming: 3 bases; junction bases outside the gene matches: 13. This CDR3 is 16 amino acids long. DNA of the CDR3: TGTGCCAGTAGTCTCAGCCTGACAGGGTTGAGCTACGAGCAGTACTTC. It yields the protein CASSLSLTGLSYEQYF.

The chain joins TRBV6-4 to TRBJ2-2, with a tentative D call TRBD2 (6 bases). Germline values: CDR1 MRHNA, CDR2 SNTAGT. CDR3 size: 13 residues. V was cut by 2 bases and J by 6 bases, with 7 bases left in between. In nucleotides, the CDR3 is TGTGCCAGCAGTGACCGGGAGTCCGGGGAGCTGTTTTTT. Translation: CASSDRESGELFF.

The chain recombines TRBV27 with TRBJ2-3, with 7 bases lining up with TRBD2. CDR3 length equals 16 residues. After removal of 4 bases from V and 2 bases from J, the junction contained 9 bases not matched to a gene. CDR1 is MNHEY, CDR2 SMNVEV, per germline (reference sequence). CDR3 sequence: CASSSNSGADTDTQYF. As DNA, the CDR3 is TGTGCCAGCAGTTCCAACAGCGGGGCCGACACAGATACGCAGTATTTT.

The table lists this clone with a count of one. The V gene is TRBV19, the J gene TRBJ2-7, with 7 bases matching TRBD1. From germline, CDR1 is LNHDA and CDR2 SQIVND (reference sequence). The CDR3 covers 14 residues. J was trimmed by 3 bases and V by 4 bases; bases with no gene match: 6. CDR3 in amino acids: CASSTPGQNYEQYF. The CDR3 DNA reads TGTGCCAGTAGTACTCCGGGACAGAACTACGAGCAGTACTTC.

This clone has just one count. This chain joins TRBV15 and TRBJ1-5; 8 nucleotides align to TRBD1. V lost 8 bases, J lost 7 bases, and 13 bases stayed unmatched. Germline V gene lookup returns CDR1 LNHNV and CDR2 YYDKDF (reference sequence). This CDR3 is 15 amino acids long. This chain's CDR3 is CATGLKDREGQPQHF. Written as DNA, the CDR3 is TGTGCCACCGGACTGAAGGACAGGGAGGGCCAGCCCCAGCATTTT.

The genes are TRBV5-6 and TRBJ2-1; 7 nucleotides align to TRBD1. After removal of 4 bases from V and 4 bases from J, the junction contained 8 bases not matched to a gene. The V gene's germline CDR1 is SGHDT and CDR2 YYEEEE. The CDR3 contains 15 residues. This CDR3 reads CASSPGQRRYNEQFF. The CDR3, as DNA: TGTGCCAGCAGCCCGGGACAGAGAAGGTACAATGAGCAGTTCTTC.

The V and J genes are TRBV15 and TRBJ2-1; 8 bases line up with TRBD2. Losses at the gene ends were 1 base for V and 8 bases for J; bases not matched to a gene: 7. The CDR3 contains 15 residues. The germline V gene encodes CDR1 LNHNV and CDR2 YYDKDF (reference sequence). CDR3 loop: CATSRVAGSIDEQFF. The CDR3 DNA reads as TGTGCCACCAGCAGAGTAGCGGGGAGTATCGATGAGCAGTTCTTC.

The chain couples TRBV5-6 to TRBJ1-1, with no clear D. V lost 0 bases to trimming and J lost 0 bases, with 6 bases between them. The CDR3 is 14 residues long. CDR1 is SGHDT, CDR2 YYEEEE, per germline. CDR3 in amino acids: CASSLALMNTEAFF. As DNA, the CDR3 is TGTGCCAGCAGCTTGGCCTTGATGAACACTGAAGCTTTCTTT. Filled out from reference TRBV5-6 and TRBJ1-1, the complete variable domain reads DAGVTQSPTHLIKTRGQQVTLRCSPKSGHDTVSWYQQALGQGPQFIFQYYEEEERQRGNFPDRFSGHQFPNYSSELNVNALLLGDSALYLCASSLALMNTEAFFGQGTRLTVV.

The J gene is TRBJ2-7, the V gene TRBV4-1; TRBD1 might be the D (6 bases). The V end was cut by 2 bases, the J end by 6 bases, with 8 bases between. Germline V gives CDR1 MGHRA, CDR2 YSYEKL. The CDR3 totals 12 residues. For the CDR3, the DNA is TGCGCCAGCAGCCAAATCAGGGGCGAGCAGTACTTC. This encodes CASSQIRGEQYF.

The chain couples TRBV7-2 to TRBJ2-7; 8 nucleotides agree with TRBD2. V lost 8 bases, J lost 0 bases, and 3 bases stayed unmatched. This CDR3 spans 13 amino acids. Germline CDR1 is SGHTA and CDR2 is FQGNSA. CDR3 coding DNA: TGTGCCAGCCTGACTAGCGCCTCCTACGAGCAGTACTTC. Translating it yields CASLTSASYEQYF. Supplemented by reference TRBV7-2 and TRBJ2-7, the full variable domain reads GAGVSQSPSNKVTEKGKDVELRCDPISGHTALYWYRQSLGQGLEFLIYFQGNSAPDKSGLPSDRFSAERTGGSVSTLTIQRTQQEDSAVYLCASLTSASYEQYFGPGTRLTVT.

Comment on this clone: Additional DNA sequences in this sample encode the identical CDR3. The CDR3 region has the DNA TGCGCCAGCAGCTTAAACCAAGAGACCCAGTACTTC. Residues: CASSLNQETQYF. This chain uses TRBV5-1 with TRBJ2-5; D remains ambiguous. With 2 bases removed from V and 0 bases from J, the gap between germline ends came to 2 bases. CDR3 length: 12 amino acids. Germline V lookup: CDR1 SGHRS, CDR2 YFSETQ.

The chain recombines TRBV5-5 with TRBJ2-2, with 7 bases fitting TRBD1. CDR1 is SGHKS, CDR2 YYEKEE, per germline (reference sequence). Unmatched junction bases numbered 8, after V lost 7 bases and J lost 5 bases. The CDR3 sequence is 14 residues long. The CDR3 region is CASHRQGSTGELFF. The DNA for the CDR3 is TGTGCCAGCCACAGACAGGGTTCGACCGGGGAGCTGTTTTTT.

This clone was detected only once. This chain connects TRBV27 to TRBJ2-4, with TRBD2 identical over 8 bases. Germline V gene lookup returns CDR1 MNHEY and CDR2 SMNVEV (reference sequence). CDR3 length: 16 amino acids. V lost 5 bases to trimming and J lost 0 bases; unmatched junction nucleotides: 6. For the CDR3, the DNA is TGTGCCAGCAGTCAAAGCGGGGGAAAAGCCAAAAACATTCAGTACTTC. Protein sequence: CASSQSGGKAKNIQYF.

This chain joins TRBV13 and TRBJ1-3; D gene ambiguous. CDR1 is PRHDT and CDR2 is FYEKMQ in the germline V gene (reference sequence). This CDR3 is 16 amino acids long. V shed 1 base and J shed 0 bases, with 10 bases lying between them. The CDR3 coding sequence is TGTGCCAGCAGCTTAGAGGTGGGGAGCTCTGGAAACACCATATATTTT. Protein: CASSLEVGSSGNTIYF.